Given below is one TCR beta chain in context. The data were taken from a study of blood T cell repertoires in COVID-19. About the research overall: Acute and convalescent COVID-19 samples came from the United States, Italy and Spain. T cells, B-cell-depleted T cells, or PBMCs provided the cDNA or gDNA that served as material.

This table comes from immunoSEQ multiplex PCR, and its TCRdb copy is limited to in-frame clones, with some not included. Of approximately 230,000 clones in the sample, around 89% were seen once. From germline, CDR1 is KGHSH and CDR2 LQKENI. The CDR3 runs to 14 residues. V was shortened by 2 bases and J by 11 bases, with 17 bases between the two germline ends. The TCR was taken from a young woman with COVID-19, enrolled during active disease. Specimen: peripheral blood. This rearrangement joins TRBV18 to TRBJ2-3; D might be TRBD2 (5 bases). The CDR3 DNA reads TGTGCCAGCTCACCAGGGTATCGGGGTGAGAAGCAGTATTTT. Residues: CASSPGYRGEKQYF.